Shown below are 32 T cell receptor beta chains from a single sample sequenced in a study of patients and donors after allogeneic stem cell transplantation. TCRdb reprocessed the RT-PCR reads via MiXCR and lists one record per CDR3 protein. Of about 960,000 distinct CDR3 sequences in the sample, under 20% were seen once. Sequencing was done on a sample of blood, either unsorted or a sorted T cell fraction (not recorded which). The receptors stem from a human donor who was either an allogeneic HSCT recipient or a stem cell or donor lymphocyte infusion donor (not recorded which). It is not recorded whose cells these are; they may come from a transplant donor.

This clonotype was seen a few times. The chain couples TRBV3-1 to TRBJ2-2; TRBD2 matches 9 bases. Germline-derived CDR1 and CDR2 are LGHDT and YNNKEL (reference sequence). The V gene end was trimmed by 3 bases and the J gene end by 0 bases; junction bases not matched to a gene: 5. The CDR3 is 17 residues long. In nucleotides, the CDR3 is TGTGCCAGCAGCCACCCAGCGGGAGGATCGAACACCGGGGAGCTGTTTTTT. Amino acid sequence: CASSHPAGGSNTGELFF.

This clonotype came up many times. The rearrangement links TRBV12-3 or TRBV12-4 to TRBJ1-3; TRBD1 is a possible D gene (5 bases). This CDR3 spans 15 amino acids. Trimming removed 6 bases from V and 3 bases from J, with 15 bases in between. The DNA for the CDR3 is TGTGCCAGCAGCCCGCCAGGGCCGGTTGGAAACACCATATATTTT. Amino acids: CASSPPGPVGNTIYF.

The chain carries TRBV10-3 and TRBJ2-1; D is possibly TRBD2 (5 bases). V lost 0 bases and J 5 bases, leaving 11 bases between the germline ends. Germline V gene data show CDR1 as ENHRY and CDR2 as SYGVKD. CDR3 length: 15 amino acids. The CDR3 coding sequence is TGTGCCATCAGTGAGTCGAGGGATAGGGACAATGAGCAGTTCTTC. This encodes CAISESRDRDNEQFF.

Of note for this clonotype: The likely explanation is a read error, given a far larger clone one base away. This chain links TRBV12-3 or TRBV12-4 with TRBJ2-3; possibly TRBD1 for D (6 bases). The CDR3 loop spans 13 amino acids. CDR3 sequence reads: CASSFRGTDAQYF. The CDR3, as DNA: TGTGCCAGCAGTTTCAGGGGAACAGATGCGCAGTATTTT.

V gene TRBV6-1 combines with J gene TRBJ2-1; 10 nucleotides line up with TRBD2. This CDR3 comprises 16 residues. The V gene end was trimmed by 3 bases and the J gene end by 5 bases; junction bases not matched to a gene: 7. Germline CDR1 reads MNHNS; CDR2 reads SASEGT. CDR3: CASSDLSGLADNEQFF. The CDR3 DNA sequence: TGTGCCAGCAGTGACCTCTCCGGACTAGCGGACAATGAGCAGTTCTTC.

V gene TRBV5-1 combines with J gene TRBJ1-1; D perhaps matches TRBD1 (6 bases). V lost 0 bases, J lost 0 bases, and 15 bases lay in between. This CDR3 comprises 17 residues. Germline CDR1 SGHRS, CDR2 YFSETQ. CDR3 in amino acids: CASSLARGGFMNTEAFF. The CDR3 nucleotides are TGCGCCAGCAGCTTGGCCAGGGGCGGCTTCATGAACACTGAAGCTTTCTTT.

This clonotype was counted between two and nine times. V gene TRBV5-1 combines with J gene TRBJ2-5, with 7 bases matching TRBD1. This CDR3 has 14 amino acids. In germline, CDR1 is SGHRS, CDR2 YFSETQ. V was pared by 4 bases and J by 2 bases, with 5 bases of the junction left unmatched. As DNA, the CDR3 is TGCGCCAGCAGCCACGGGGACAGACAAGAGACCCAGTACTTC. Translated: CASSHGDRQETQYF.

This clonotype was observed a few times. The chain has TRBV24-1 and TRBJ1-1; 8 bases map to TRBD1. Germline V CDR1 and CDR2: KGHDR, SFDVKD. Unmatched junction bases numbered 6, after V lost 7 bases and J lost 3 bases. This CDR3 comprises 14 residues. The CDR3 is CATRPGGGYTEAFF. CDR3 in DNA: TGTGCCACCAGACCAGGGGGCGGGTACACTGAAGCTTTCTTT.

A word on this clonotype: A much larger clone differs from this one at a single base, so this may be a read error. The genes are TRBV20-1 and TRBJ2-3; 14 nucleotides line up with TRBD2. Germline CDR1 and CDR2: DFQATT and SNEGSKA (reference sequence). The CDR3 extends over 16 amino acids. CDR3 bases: TGCAGGGCCCGCCGACTAGCGGGAGGGGCTACAGATACGCAGTATTTT. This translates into CRARRLAGGATDTQYF.

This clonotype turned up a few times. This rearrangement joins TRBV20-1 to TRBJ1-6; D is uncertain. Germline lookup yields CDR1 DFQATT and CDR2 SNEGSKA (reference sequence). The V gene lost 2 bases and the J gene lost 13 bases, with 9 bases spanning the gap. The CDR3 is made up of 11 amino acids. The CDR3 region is CSARSGTPLHF. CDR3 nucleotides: TGCAGTGCTAGATCCGGCACCCCCCTCCACTTT.

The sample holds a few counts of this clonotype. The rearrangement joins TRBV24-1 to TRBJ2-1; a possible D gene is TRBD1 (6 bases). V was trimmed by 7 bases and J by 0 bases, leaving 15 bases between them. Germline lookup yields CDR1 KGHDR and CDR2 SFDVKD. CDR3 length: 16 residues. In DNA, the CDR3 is TGTGCCACCAGCCCCGGACAGTCTTTCTCCTACAATGAGCAGTTCTTC. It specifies CATSPGQSFSYNEQFF.

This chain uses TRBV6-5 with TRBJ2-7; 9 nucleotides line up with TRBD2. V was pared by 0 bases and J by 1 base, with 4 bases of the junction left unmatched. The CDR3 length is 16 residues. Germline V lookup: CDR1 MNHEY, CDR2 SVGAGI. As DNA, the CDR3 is TGTGCCAGCAGTTACTCGAATCTAGCGGGGTCCTACGAGCAGTACTTC. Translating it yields CASSYSNLAGSYEQYF.

CDR3 sequence: CASSISNRGYEQYF. CDR3 bases: TGTGCCAGTAGTATATCAAATAGGGGATACGAGCAGTACTTC. The J gene is TRBJ2-7, the V gene TRBV19; a weak D match, TRBD1 (5 bases). The CDR3 sequence is 14 residues long. V lost 2 bases, J lost 4 bases, and 12 bases lay in between. The germline V gene encodes CDR1 LNHDA and CDR2 SQIVND (reference sequence).

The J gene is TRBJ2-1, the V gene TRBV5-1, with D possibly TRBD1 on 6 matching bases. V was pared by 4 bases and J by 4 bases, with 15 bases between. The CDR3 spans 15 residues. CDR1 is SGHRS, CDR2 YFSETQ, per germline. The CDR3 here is CASSGSGQIYNEQFF. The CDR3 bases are TGCGCCAGCAGCGGTTCGGGACAAATATACAATGAGCAGTTCTTC.

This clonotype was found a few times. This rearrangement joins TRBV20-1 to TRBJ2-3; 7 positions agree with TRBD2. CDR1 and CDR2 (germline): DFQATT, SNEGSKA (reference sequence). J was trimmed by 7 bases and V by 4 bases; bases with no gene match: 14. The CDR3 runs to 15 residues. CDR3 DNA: TGCAGTGCTACTAACAATCGAAGACTAGCCTATACGCAGTATTTT. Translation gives CSATNNRRLAYTQYF.

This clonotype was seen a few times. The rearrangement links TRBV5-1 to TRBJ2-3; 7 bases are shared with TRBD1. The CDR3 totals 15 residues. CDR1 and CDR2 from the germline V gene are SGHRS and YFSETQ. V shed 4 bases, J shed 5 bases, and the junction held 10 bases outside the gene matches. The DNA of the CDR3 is TGCGCCAGCAGCAGGGCCCTATCAGGGGGAGATACGCAGTATTTT. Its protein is CASSRALSGGDTQYF.

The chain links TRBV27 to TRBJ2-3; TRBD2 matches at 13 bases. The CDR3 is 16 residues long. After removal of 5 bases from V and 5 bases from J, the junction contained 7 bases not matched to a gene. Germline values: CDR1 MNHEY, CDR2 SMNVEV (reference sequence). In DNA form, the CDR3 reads TGTGCCAGCAGTGTCCGGACTAGCGGGGGTAGAGATACGCAGTATTTT. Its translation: CASSVRTSGGRDTQYF.

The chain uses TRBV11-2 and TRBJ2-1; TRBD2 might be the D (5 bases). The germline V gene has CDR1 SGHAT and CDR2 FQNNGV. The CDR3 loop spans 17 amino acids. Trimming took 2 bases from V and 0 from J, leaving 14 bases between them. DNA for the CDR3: TGTGCCAGCAGCTTAACGAGCGGCCTCAACTCCTACAATGAGCAGTTCTTC. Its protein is CASSLTSGLNSYNEQFF. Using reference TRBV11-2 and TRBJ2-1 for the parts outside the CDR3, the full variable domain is EAGVAQSPRYKIIEKRQSVAFWCNPISGHATLYWYQQILGQGPKLLIQFQNNGVVDDSQLPKDRFSAERLKGVDSTLKIQPAKLEDSAVYLCASSLTSGLNSYNEQFFGPGTRLTVL.

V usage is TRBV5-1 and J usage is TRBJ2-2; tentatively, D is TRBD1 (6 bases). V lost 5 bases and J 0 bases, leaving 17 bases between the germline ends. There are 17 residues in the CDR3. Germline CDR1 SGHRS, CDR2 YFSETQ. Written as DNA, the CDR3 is TGCGCCAGCAGACCCGGACAGACTGAGCCGAACACCGGGGAGCTGTTTTTT. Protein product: CASRPGQTEPNTGELFF.

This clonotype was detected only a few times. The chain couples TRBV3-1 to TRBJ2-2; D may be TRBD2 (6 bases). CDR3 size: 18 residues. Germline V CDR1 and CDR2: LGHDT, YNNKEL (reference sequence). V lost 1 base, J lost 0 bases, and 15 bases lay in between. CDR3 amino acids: CASSQGLERFANTGELFF. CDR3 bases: TGTGCCAGCAGCCAAGGACTAGAACGGTTCGCGAACACCGGGGAGCTGTTTTTT.

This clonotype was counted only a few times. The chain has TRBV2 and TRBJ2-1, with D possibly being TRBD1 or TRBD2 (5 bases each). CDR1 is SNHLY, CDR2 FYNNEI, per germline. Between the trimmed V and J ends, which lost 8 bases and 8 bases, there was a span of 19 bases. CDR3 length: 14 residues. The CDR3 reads CASSPGTRVHEQFF. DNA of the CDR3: TGTGCCAGCTCACCCGGGACCAGAGTCCATGAGCAGTTCTTC.

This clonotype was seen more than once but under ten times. DNA of the CDR3: TGTGCCAGCAGTTTTCCGGGCACCTTC. Encoded protein: CASSFPGTF. The chain recombines TRBV12-3 or TRBV12-4 with TRBJ1-2; the D is unclear. The CDR3 spans 9 residues. V lost 3 bases and J 13 bases, leaving 6 bases between the germline ends.

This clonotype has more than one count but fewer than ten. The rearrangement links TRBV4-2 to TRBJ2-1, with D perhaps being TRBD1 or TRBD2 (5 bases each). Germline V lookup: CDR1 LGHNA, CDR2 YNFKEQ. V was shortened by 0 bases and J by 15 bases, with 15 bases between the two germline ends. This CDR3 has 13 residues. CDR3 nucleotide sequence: TGTGCCAGCAGCCAAGATTCCCCCCCCGGGACGTTCTTC. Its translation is CASSQDSPPGTFF.

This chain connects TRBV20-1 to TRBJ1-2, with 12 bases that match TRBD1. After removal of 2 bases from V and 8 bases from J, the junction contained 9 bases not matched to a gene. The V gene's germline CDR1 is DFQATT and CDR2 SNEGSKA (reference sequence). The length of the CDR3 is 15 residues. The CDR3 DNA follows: TGCAGTGCTAGAAACCCCGGGACAGGGGGCCGGGGCTACACCTTC. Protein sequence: CSARNPGTGGRGYTF.

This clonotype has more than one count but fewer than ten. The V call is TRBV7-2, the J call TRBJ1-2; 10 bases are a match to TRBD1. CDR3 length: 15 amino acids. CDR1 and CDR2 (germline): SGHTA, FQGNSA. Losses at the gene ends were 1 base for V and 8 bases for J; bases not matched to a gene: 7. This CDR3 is CASSLVRTGGEGYTF. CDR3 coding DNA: TGTGCCAGCAGCTTAGTCCGGACAGGGGGTGAGGGCTACACCTTC.

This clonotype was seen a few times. The CDR3 DNA reads TGTGCCAGCAGTTTATCCAGGGAAGTAGCGGGGGAGCAGTTCTTC. Protein sequence: CASSLSREVAGEQFF. The rearrangement links TRBV27 to TRBJ2-1, with 8 nucleotides matching TRBD2. Germline V gene data show CDR1 as MNHEY and CDR2 as SMNVEV (reference sequence). V was pared by 0 bases and J by 10 bases, with 8 bases of the junction left unmatched. The CDR3 is 15 amino acids.

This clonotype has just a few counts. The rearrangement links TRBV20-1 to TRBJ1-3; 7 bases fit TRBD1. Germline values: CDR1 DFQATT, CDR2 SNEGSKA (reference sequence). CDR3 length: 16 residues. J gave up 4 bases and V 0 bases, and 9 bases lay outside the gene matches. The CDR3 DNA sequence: TGCAGTGCTAGAGATCCAAGTAGGGGGCCGGGAAACACCATATATTTT. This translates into CSARDPSRGPGNTIYF.

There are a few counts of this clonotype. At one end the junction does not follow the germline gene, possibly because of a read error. CDR3 region: CASSPRGSGVVHLF. The CDR3 DNA follows: TGTGCCAGCAGTCCGCGGGGTAGCGGGGTGGTCCATCTCTTC. The chain recombines TRBV12-3 or TRBV12-4 with TRBJ2-7, with 8 positions matching TRBD2. The CDR3 runs 14 residues.

The CDR3 sequence is CASSALNSPLHF. The CDR3 region has the DNA TGTGCCAGCAGCGCCCTCAATTCACCCCTCCACTTT. The V gene is TRBV9, the J gene TRBJ1-6; D is uncertain. The V gene lost 3 bases and the J gene lost 7 bases, with 5 bases spanning the gap. Per germline, CDR1 SGDLS and CDR2 YYNGEE. There are 12 residues in the CDR3.

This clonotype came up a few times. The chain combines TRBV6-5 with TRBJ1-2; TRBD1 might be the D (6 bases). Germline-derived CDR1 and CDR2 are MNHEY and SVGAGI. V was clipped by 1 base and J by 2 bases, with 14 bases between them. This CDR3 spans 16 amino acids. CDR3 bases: TGTGCCAGCAGTTACTATTCGGGACAAGTGAACTATGGCTACACCTTC. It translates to CASSYYSGQVNYGYTF.

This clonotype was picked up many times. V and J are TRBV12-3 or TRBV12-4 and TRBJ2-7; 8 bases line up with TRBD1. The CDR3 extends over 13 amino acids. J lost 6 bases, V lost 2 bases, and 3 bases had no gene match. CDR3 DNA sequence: TGTGCCAGCAGTTTAATGACAGGGGCCGAGCAGTACTTC. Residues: CASSLMTGAEQYF.

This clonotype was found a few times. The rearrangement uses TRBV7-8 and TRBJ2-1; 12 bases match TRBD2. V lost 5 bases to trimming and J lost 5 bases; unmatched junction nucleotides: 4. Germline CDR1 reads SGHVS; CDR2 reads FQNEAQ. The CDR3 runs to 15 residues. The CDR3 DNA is TGTGCCAGCAGCCGAGGACTAGCGGGGCACAATGAGCAGTTCTTC. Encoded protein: CASSRGLAGHNEQFF.